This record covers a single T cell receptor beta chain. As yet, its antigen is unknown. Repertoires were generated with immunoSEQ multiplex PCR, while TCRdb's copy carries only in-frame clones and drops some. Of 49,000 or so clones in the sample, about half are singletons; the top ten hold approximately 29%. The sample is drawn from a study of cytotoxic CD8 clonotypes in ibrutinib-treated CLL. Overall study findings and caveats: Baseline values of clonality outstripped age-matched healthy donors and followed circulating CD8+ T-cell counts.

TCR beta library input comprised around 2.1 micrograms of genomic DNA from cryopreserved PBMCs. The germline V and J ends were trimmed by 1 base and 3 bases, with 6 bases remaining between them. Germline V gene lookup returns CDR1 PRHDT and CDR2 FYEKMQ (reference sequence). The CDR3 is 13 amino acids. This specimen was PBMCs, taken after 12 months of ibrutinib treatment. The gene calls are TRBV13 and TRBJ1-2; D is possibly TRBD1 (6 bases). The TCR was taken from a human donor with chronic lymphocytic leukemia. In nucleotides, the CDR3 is TGTGCCAGCAGCTTAGCAGGGGACTATGGCTACACCTTC. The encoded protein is CASSLAGDYGYTF.